This T cell receptor (beta chain) came from a study of blood T cell repertoires in COVID-19. Study-wide context: Samples taken during acute and convalescent COVID-19 were collected in the United States, Italy and Spain.

In the original processing: Estimation of nucleated cell counts was performed using reference gene primer amplification. This table comes from immunoSEQ multiplex PCR, and its TCRdb copy is limited to in-frame clones, with some not included. The V and J calls and clone size are taken from that table; D and trimming were inferred from the DNA. The table records about 72,000 clones, 88% of them present only once. This CDR3 spans 12 amino acids. Trimming removed 4 bases from V and 0 bases from J, with 4 bases in between. CDR1 is MNHEY, CDR2 SVGEGT, per germline. The genes are TRBV6-2 or TRBV6-3 and TRBJ2-7; D gene uncertain. Material for sequencing was peripheral blood. This clonotype was obtained from a man over 45 with acute or convalescent COVID-19. The CDR3, as DNA: TGTGCCAGCAGTTTCGGCTCCTACGAGCAGTACTTC. As protein: CASSFGSYEQYF.